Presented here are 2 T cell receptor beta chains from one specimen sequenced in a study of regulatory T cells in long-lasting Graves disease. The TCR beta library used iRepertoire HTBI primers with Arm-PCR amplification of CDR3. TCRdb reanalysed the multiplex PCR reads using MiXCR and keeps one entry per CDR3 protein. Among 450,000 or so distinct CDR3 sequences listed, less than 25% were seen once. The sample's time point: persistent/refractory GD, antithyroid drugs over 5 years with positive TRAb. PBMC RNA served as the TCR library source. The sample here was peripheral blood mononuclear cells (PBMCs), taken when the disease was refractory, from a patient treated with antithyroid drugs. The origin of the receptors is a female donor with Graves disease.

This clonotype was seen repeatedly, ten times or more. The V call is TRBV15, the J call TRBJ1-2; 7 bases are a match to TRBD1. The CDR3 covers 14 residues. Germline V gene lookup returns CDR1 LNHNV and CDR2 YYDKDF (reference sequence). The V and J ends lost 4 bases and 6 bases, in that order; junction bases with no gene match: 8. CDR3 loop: CATSISSGGHGYTF. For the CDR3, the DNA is TGTGCCACCAGCATAAGTTCAGGGGGACATGGCTACACCTTC. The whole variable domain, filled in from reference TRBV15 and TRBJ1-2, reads DAMVIQNPRYQVTQFGKPVTLSCSQTLNHNVMYWYQQKSSQAPKLLFHYYDKDFNNEADTPDNFQSRRPNTSFCFLDIRSPGLGDTAMYLCATSISSGGHGYTFGSGTRLTVV.

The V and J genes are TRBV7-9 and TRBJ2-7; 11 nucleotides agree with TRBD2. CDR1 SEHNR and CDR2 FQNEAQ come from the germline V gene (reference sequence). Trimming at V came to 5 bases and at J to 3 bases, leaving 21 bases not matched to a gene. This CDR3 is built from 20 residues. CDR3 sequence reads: CASSPSRMGTGTSGFYEQYF. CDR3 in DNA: TGTGCCAGCAGCCCTAGTCGTATGGGAACTGGGACTAGCGGATTCTACGAGCAGTACTTC.